This TCR beta chain came from a study of cytomegalovirus exposure and HLA in healthy donors. Study information: HLA-typed donors contributed 80 million to 85 million unique TCRs, which were held in an early data release. Notes on the study in general: In an earlier analysis, about 87% or about 30%: the productive usage of most TCR beta V segments.

As to this clone: Its antigen is unknown.

Germline V CDR1 and CDR2: MNHEY, SVGAGI. Trimming cost V 3 bases and J 1 base; bases outside gene matches: 5. The CDR3 runs 16 residues. The PCR used 60 Vbeta and 13 Jbeta primers. Data came from immunoSEQ multiplex PCR; TCRdb stores just in-frame clones and leaves some out. The sample lists around 100,000 clones, about 79% occurring once. Specimen: PBMCs. The chain combines TRBV6-5 with TRBJ1-1; TRBD1 agrees at 10 bases. The source is a woman between 18 and 29 years old in good health and CMV-seronegative. This CDR3 reads CASSYWTGGTNTEAFF. Here the CDR3 DNA reads TGTGCCAGCAGTTATTGGACAGGGGGGACGAACACTGAAGCTTTCTTT.